This TCR beta chain is drawn from a study of blood T cell repertoires in COVID-19 (TCRdb year 2020). With respect to the entire study: Samples covering the acute and convalescent phases of COVID-19 were provided by collaborators in the United States, Italy and Spain. The prospective study material was composed of cDNA or gDNA derived from T cells, B-cell-depleted T cells, or PBMCs. The dataset comprised deeply sampled blood TCRbeta repertoires from subjects exposed to, actively infected with, or recovered from COVID-19. A freely available public database, intended as a resource for researchers studying the immune response to SARS-CoV-2, is where the repertoires were released. Samples came from the ongoing ImmuneRACE study (first 160 participants) plus 1,254 subjects from 6 global collaborators. A de-identified subject ID, COVID-19 status, age in years and sex were almost always included in the sample metadata. Where available, HLA class I and class II types were obtained from metadata supplied by the sample provider rather than from assay-based typing. Broad study findings and their caveats: How much clinical and demographic metadata was included differed by source and by participant, and the metadata was provided uncurated.

Participants in the prospective study were enrolled through a virtual design, were aged roughly 18 to 90 years, and lived in under 25 United States geographic areas. In the prospective study, cohorts were assigned on the basis of participant-reported clinical history obtained from a screening survey and a study questionnaire. ImmuneRACE Cohort 3 recovered participants were defined by two consecutive negative NP/OP PCR tests, healthcare professional clearance, or symptom resolution. Mobile phlebotomists in the prospective study collected whole blood, serum and a nasopharyngeal or oropharyngeal swab from every participant. Additional blood draws and questionnaires over an approximately two-month period could optionally be provided by prospective study participants. Before DNA extraction, prospective study blood samples were shipped either frozen or at room temperature. At the junction V is shortened by 2 bases and J by 0 bases, with 13 bases in between. The CDR3 contains 17 residues, cysteine and phenylalanine counted. This entry keeps only the CDR3 DNA: 51 bases, framed from base 1. CDR1 MNHEY and CDR2 SMNVEV are derived from the germline V gene (reference sequence).

TCRbeta CDR3 regions were amplified from genomic DNA using the immunoSEQ Assay, a bias-controlled multiplex PCR. Per the source publication's procedure: Nucleated cell counts per sample were estimated from amplification of reference gene primers within the assay. Sequence reads were collapsed and filtered to measure the absolute abundance of every unique TCRbeta CDR3 rearrangement. For each sample, productive Simpson clonality was calculated as the square root of Simpson's diversity index across productive rearrangements. TCRdb stores this immuneACCESS table with in-frame sequences only. Part of the clones is absent; in the studies checked, under half of the shortfall reflects unresolved V genes, and no reason is known for the rest. V and J calls and clone size follow that table, whereas D and trimming were derived from the DNA. The sample includes 350,000 or so clones, with roughly 87% observed a single time. The ten most abundant clones make up approximately 0.99% of the sample.

Regarding this clone: What antigen it recognizes has not been identified. No per-base quality is available; no much larger clone lies one base away.

This receptor was obtained from a woman aged 25-40 years who had recovered from COVID-19. The sample was PBMCs or T cells enriched from blood (not recorded which). Recombination joined TRBV27 with TRBJ1-4; tentative D gene TRBD1, with 5 bases matching. The CDR3 protein sequence reads: CASSLVGHLATNEKLFF. Here is the DNA: TGTGCCAGCAGTTTAGTGGGGCACCTTGCAACTAATGAAAAACTGTTTTTT.